This TCR beta chain appears in the sequencing data of a study of blood T cell repertoires in COVID-19. Turning to the study itself: Donors in the United States, Italy and Spain gave samples during acute or convalescent COVID-19.

Method: immunoSEQ multiplex PCR; TCRdb's copy keeps in-frame clones and lacks some. The data show 100,000 to 110,000 clones, just under 85% seen once. This CDR3 is 12 amino acids long. In germline, CDR1 is GTSNPN, CDR2 SVGIG (reference sequence). Between the trimmed V and J ends, which lost 2 bases and 7 bases, there was a span of 11 bases. The V call is TRBV30, the J call TRBJ1-2, with no clear D. This sequence originates from a man aged 50-60 years with active or convalescent COVID-19. Sequenced: peripheral blood. For the CDR3, the DNA is TGTGCCTGGAGTAGGAGCCTTTTTGGCTACACCTTC. Amino acids: CAWSRSLFGYTF.